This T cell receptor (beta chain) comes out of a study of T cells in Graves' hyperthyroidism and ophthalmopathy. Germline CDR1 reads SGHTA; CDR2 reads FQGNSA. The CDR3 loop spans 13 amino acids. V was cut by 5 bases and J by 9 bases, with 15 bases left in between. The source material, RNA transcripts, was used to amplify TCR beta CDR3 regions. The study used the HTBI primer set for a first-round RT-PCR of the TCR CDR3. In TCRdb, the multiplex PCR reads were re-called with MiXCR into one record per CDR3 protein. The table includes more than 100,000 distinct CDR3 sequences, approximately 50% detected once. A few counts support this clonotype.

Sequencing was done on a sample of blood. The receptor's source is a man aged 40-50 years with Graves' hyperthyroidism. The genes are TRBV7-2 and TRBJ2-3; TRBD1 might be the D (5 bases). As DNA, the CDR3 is TGTGCCAGCAGCCAACCACAGGTCCGAACGCAGTATTTT. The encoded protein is CASSQPQVRTQYF.